This TCR beta chain was obtained from a study of cytomegalovirus exposure and HLA in healthy donors. Study observations and caveats: Confirmation was obtained in vitro that a few CMV-associated chains are specific for CMV antigens. Rare TCR sequences dominated, though some public TCRs recurred in many donors.

Of note for this clone: Its antigen is not known.

CDR1 and CDR2 from the germline V gene are SGHRS and YFSETQ. This CDR3 has 18 residues. V lost 0 bases, J lost 0 bases, and 16 bases lay in between. Some clones are missing from TCRdb's copy, which holds only in-frame ones; the method was immunoSEQ multiplex PCR. The sample has some 170,000 clones, roughly 84% seen once; the top ten hold roughly 10%. The V and J genes are TRBV5-1 and TRBJ2-1; a possible D gene is TRBD2 (5 bases). Specimen: PBMCs. The sequence was obtained from a man in his thirties or forties in good health and CMV-seropositive. CDR3 protein: CASSLGASRVISYNEQFF. The CDR3 nucleotides read TGCGCCAGCAGCTTGGGGGCTAGCAGAGTTATCTCCTACAATGAGCAGTTCTTC.